Below are 32 T cell receptor beta chains sequenced from a single sample in a study of T cell responses to AZD1222 COVID-19 vaccine. The assay was immunoSEQ multiplex PCR, and TCRdb's table has in-frame clones only and misses some. Here the sample spans about 150,000 clones, about 93% being singletons. Specimen: peripheral blood, collected on day 0 of AZD1222 vaccination. The receptors were gathered from an adult in good health.

The V and J genes are TRBV7-8 and TRBJ1-6; weak D call: TRBD1 (5 bases). CDR1 is SGHVS and CDR2 is FQNEAQ in the germline V gene. The length of the CDR3 is 14 residues. V was clipped by 1 base and J by 8 bases, with 9 bases between them. This chain's CDR3 is CASSLGGIDSPLHF. In DNA, the CDR3 is TGTGCCAGCAGCTTAGGGGGGATCGATTCACCCCTCCACTTT.

The chain couples TRBV24-1 to TRBJ1-2, with D perhaps matching TRBD1 (5 bases). This CDR3 has 14 residues. The germline V gene has CDR1 KGHDR and CDR2 SFDVKD. Trimming stripped 4 bases from V and 2 bases from J, with 10 bases between. The CDR3 loop is CATSEPGRNYGYTF. The CDR3 DNA sequence: TGTGCCACCAGTGAACCGGGACGGAACTATGGCTACACCTTC.

This clone was counted a single time. CDR3 amino acids: CASSLSTQNTEAFF. CDR3 bases: TGCGCCAGCAGCTTGAGCACCCAGAACACTGAAGCTTTCTTT. V and J are TRBV5-1 and TRBJ1-1, with D hard to call. This CDR3 comprises 14 residues. V shed 1 base and J shed 1 base, with 8 bases lying between them. Germline V lookup: CDR1 SGHRS, CDR2 YFSETQ.

The rearrangement uses TRBV18 and TRBJ2-1; D might be TRBD2 (5 bases). CDR1 KGHSH and CDR2 LQKENI come from the germline V gene. Between the trimmed V and J ends, which lost 6 bases and 0 bases, there was a span of 6 bases. The CDR3 is 13 amino acids. The CDR3 DNA reads as TGTGCCAGCTCTGGGAGCTCCTACAATGAGCAGTTCTTC. Translation gives CASSGSSYNEQFF.

This clone came up once. The V and J genes are TRBV3-1 (or the pseudogene TRBV3-2) and TRBJ2-2; 7 bases agree with TRBD2. V shed 4 bases and J 5 bases; nucleotides not matched to a gene: 7. The germline CDR1 and CDR2 sequences are LGHDT and YNNKEL (reference sequence). The CDR3 covers 15 residues. In DNA form, the CDR3 reads TGTGCCAGCAGCCGGGAGGGAGCTTTTACCGGGGAGCTGTTTTTT. Its translation is CASSREGAFTGELFF.

V gene TRBV2 combines with J gene TRBJ2-1; no clear D. This CDR3 has 12 amino acids. Looked up from germline, CDR1 is SNHLY and CDR2 is FYNNEI. Trimming removed 7 bases from V and 8 bases from J, with 12 bases in between. The CDR3 coding sequence is TGTGCCAGCAATCAGTGGGTGTATGAGCAGTTCTTC. Amino acids: CASNQWVYEQFF.

The CDR3 coding sequence is TGTGCCACCAGTGACCCGGACGGGTGGGGGCTGTTTTTT. The encoded protein is CATSDPDGWGLFF. The chain couples TRBV24-1 to TRBJ2-2, with D unresolved. Trimming left V 4 bases short and J 13 bases short, with 15 bases between. There are 13 residues in the CDR3. Germline V CDR1 and CDR2: KGHDR, SFDVKD.

This clone was counted a single time. CDR3 sequence: CASSLVDRAQYF. DNA of the CDR3: TGTGCCAGCAGCTTAGTAGACCGGGCGCAGTATTTT. The chain employs TRBV7-9 and TRBJ2-3, with D unclear. V lost 1 base and J lost 10, with 9 bases in between. CDR1 is SEHNR, CDR2 FQNEAQ, per germline (reference sequence). CDR3 length: 12 residues.

J is TRBJ2-7 and V is TRBV6-5, with a weak D call TRBD2 (6 bases). The length of the CDR3 is 15 residues. The germline V gene has CDR1 MNHEY and CDR2 SVGAGI. The V and J ends lost 2 bases and 6 bases respectively, with 17 bases between them. This CDR3 is CASSYTSLEGTEQYF. CDR3 nucleotides: TGTGCCAGCAGTTACACCTCTTTGGAGGGGACCGAGCAGTACTTC.

The V gene is TRBV19, the J gene TRBJ1-5; the D gene is possibly TRBD1 (5 bases). CDR1 is LNHDA, CDR2 SQIVND, per germline (reference sequence). The CDR3 runs to 18 residues. Trimming cost V 3 bases and J 1 base, with 19 bases left between them. This CDR3 reads CASSIYGRGTVSNQPQHF. The DNA for the CDR3 is TGTGCCAGTAGTATTTACGGCAGAGGGACCGTCAGCAATCAGCCCCAGCATTTT. Filled out from reference TRBV19 and TRBJ1-5, the complete variable domain reads DGGITQSPKYLFRKEGQNVTLSCEQNLNHDAMYWYRQDPGQGLRLIYYSQIVNDFQKGDIAEGYSVSREKKESFPLTVTSAQKNPTAFYLCASSIYGRGTVSNQPQHFGDGTRLSIL.

This sequence joins TRBV5-1 and TRBJ2-2; 7 nucleotides line up with TRBD1. Trimming removed 4 bases from V and 2 bases from J; junction bases left unmatched: 14. The CDR3 has 18 residues. CDR1 and CDR2 (germline): SGHRS, YFSETQ. The CDR3 region is CASSPTGTSAVNTGELFF. As DNA, the CDR3 is TGCGCCAGCAGCCCGACAGGGACCTCAGCCGTCAACACCGGGGAGCTGTTTTTT.

V is TRBV1 and J is TRBJ2-7; the tabulated D call, TRBD2, remains unverified against the DNA. TRBV1 is a pseudogene. This CDR3 has 16 residues. CDR3 in DNA: TGCACCAGCAGCCAAGATCGGTCTAGCGGGAGCTACGAGCAGTACTTC. This translates into CTSSQDRSSGSYEQYF.

This clone occurred once. This chain links TRBV5-8 with TRBJ2-3; D possibly corresponds to TRBD2 (5 bases). Deletions cut 2 bases from V and 6 bases from J, with 19 bases between. Germline V lookup: CDR1 SGHTS, CDR2 YDEGEE. The CDR3 is 16 residues long. CDR3 loop: CASSFTYGGERDTQYF. Written as DNA, the CDR3 is TGTGCCAGCAGCTTTACCTACGGAGGAGAGAGGGATACGCAGTATTTT.

The chain employs TRBV5-5 and TRBJ2-1; 15 bases agree with TRBD2. The germline V gene encodes CDR1 SGHKS and CDR2 YYEKEE (reference sequence). V lost 2 bases to trimming and J lost 6 bases; unmatched junction nucleotides: 12. This CDR3 has 19 residues. The CDR3, as DNA: TGTGCCAGCAGCTTTAGGACTAGCGGGAGGGCAAACCCCGGCAATGAGCAGTTCTTC. Translated, it gives CASSFRTSGRANPGNEQFF. Full variable domain (remainder filled in from reference TRBV5-5 and TRBJ2-1): DAGVTQSPTHLIKTRGQQVTLRCSPISGHKSVSWYQQVLGQGPQFIFQYYEKEERGRGNFPDRFSARQFPNYSSELNVNALLLGDSALYLCASSFRTSGRANPGNEQFFGPGTRLTVL.

The chain is built from TRBV9 and TRBJ1-3; tentative D call: TRBD1 (6 bases). The germline V gene encodes CDR1 SGDLS and CDR2 YYNGEE. This CDR3 is built from 16 residues. Between the trimmed V and J ends, which lost 0 bases and 1 base, there was a span of 11 bases. The DNA of the CDR3 is TGTGCCAGCAGCGTAGGGGAGGGGGTTTCTGGAAACACCATATATTTT. Protein: CASSVGEGVSGNTIYF.

About this clone itself: One junction end disagrees with the germline gene, perhaps due to a read error. The chain employs TRBV7-7 and TRBJ2-5, with no clear D. CDR3 length: 15 amino acids. Germline V gives CDR1 SSHAT, CDR2 FNYEAQ (reference sequence). This chain's CDR3 is CASSLGPTLGETQYF. The CDR3 nucleotides read TGTGCTAGCAGCTTAGGCCCTACCCTAGGGGAGACCCAGTACTTC.

This clone has just one count. The chain has TRBV2 and TRBJ2-7, with a tentative D call TRBD2 (5 bases). CDR1 SNHLY and CDR2 FYNNEI come from the germline V gene. This CDR3 is built from 15 residues. Trimming shortened V by 7 bases and J by 3 bases, and 19 bases separated the two germline ends. The CDR3 protein is CASKGSAYEIYEQYF. DNA for the CDR3: TGTGCCAGCAAAGGTAGCGCATATGAGATCTACGAGCAGTACTTC.

The chain employs TRBV10-2 and TRBJ1-1, with no clear D. The CDR3 extends over 15 amino acids. Germline V gives CDR1 WSHSY, CDR2 SAAADI. V lost 1 base and J 1 base, leaving 10 bases between the germline ends. CDR3 residues: CASSEWGDGNTEAFF. The CDR3 DNA reads TGCGCCAGCAGTGAGTGGGGAGATGGGAACACTGAAGCTTTCTTT.

This clone was picked up a small number of times. The CDR3 reads CASSSSGGGREQFF. As DNA, the CDR3 is TGTGCCAGCAGTTCTAGCGGGGGGGGTAGGGAGCAGTTCTTC. The chain recombines TRBV28 with TRBJ2-1, with 12 bases fitting TRBD2. Germline V gene lookup returns CDR1 MDHEN and CDR2 SYDVKM. Trimming cost V 4 bases and J 10 bases; bases outside gene matches: 5. The CDR3 totals 14 residues.

The V and J genes are TRBV28 and TRBJ2-7; D may be TRBD1 (6 bases). This CDR3 contains 15 residues. V was shortened by 5 bases and J by 3 bases, with 17 bases between the two germline ends. Germline V lookup: CDR1 MDHEN, CDR2 SYDVKM. Written as DNA, the CDR3 is TGTGCCAGCAGTCCAACAGGGTTCGATGGCTACGAGCAGTACTTC. It encodes CASSPTGFDGYEQYF.

V usage is TRBV12-3 or TRBV12-4 and J usage is TRBJ1-1; D is unclear. This CDR3 is 12 amino acids long. V was pared by 1 base and J by 7 bases, with 7 bases between. DNA of the CDR3: TGTGCCAGCAGTTTAGTCCGGATTGAAGCTTTCTTT. It codes for CASSLVRIEAFF.

The gene calls are TRBV10-3 and TRBJ1-2; tentative D call: TRBD1 (6 bases). The CDR3 runs 15 residues. V dropped 8 bases and J dropped 0 bases, with 16 bases sitting between them. Looked up from germline, CDR1 is ENHRY and CDR2 is SYGVKD. CDR3 DNA: TGTGCCATCCAGACTACGACAGGAGCTAACTATGGCTACACCTTC. Translation gives CAIQTTTGANYGYTF.

The chain couples TRBV28 to TRBJ2-7, with 9 bases fitting TRBD2. Per germline, CDR1 MDHEN and CDR2 SYDVKM. There are 16 residues in the CDR3. With V trimmed by 6 bases and J by 8 bases, 17 bases remained unmatched. The CDR3 DNA sequence: TGTGCCAGCAGGGTGGGTTTAGCGGGGGCCTACGTTCAGCAGTACTTC. It yields the protein CASRVGLAGAYVQQYF.

The chain recombines TRBV19 with TRBJ1-5, with a weak D call TRBD1 (6 bases). CDR1 is LNHDA and CDR2 is SQIVND in the germline V gene (reference sequence). V lost 6 bases and J lost 3, with 12 bases in between. The CDR3 sequence is 14 residues long. The CDR3 DNA is TGTGCCAGTAGCGCCGGACAGCTCAATCAGCCCCAGCATTTT. Amino acid sequence: CASSAGQLNQPQHF.

The genes are TRBV18 and TRBJ1-5; a weak D match, TRBD1 (6 bases). Germline CDR1 and CDR2: KGHSH and LQKENI. V lost 3 bases and J lost 5, with 8 bases in between. The CDR3 extends over 13 amino acids. In DNA, the CDR3 is TGTGCCAGCTCACCGCGACAGGATCAGCCCCAGCATTTT. Translation: CASSPRQDQPQHF.

The genes are TRBV7-3 and TRBJ2-7, with D possibly TRBD1 on 6 matching bases. This CDR3 has 13 residues. The V and J ends lost 4 bases and 4 bases respectively, with 11 bases between them. Per the germline V gene, CDR1 is SGHTA and CDR2 is FQGTGA. The chain's CDR3 is CASSSGDGYEQYF. DNA for the CDR3: TGTGCCAGCAGCTCAGGGGACGGATACGAGCAGTACTTC.

The V call is TRBV4-1, the J call TRBJ2-1; 14 positions agree with TRBD2. The germline CDR1 and CDR2 sequences are MGHRA and YSYEKL. The CDR3 contains 17 residues. Losses at the gene ends were 4 bases for V and 4 bases for J; bases not matched to a gene: 6. The CDR3 DNA reads as TGCGCCAGCAGCCCCGGGACTAGCGGGAGTTCTTACAATGAGCAGTTCTTC. Translated: CASSPGTSGSSYNEQFF.

The chain couples TRBV21-1 to TRBJ2-2; TRBD2, as called in the table, went unchecked against the DNA. TRBV21-1 is a recognized pseudogene. There are 14 residues in the CDR3. The chain's CDR3 is CASSKDGFTGELFF. The CDR3 region has the DNA TGTGCCAGCAGCAAAGACGGGTTCACCGGGGAGCTGTTTTTT.

This rearrangement joins TRBV27 to TRBJ2-7; D tentatively fits TRBD1 or TRBD2 (6 bases each). Germline V gives CDR1 MNHEY, CDR2 SMNVEV (reference sequence). The CDR3 has 13 residues. V was pared by 3 bases and J by 2 bases, with 8 bases between. The CDR3 nucleotides read TGTGCCAGCAGTTTTCGGGGGCCCTACGAGCAGTACTTC. Its translation: CASSFRGPYEQYF.

The chain has TRBV5-1 and TRBJ1-1, with 8 nucleotides matching TRBD1. CDR1 is SGHRS and CDR2 is YFSETQ in the germline V gene. J was trimmed by 1 base and V by 9 bases; bases with no gene match: 5. CDR3 size: 13 residues. In nucleotides, the CDR3 is TGCGCCACCGGGACAGGATCGAACACTGAAGCTTTCTTT. It codes for CATGTGSNTEAFF.

The chain has TRBV28 and TRBJ2-7; 9 bases fit TRBD1. With 4 bases clipped from V and 0 bases from J, the junction kept 4 bases outside the gene matches. Germline V gene data show CDR1 as MDHEN and CDR2 as SYDVKM. There are 15 residues in the CDR3. The CDR3 loop is CASSYRGRTSYEQYF. For the CDR3, the DNA is TGTGCCAGCAGTTACAGGGGGCGAACCTCCTACGAGCAGTACTTC.

The chain couples TRBV6-5 to TRBJ1-3; D not resolved. The CDR3 loop spans 12 amino acids. V was shortened by 4 bases and J by 4 bases, with 5 bases between the two germline ends. Germline V gives CDR1 MNHEY, CDR2 SVGAGI. The CDR3 loop is CASSSQGNTIYF. The CDR3 region has the DNA TGTGCCAGCAGTTCTCAGGGAAACACCATATATTTT.